This TCR beta chain was identified during a study of blood T cell repertoires in COVID-19 (dated by TCRdb to about 2020). Context from the whole study: The collaborator samples originated in the United States, Italy and Spain and spanned the acute and convalescent phases of COVID-19. The material from the prospective study consisted of cDNA or gDNA derived from T cells, B-cell-depleted T cells, or PBMCs. Deeply sampled blood TCRbeta repertoires from subjects exposed to, actively infected with, or recovered from COVID-19 were included in the dataset. The repertoires were made available in a free public database intended to serve as a resource for research on the immune response to SARS-CoV-2. The samples were drawn from the first 160 participants of the ongoing ImmuneRACE study and from some 1,300 subjects provided by 6 global collaborators. Sample metadata almost always included a de-identified subject ID, COVID-19 status, age in years and sex. HLA class I and class II types, where available, came from metadata supplied by the sample provider rather than from assay-based typing.

Study-wide findings and limitations: The quantity of clinical and demographic metadata differed by source and by participant and was supplied without curation.

Whole blood was collected in K2EDTA tubes by collaborating institutions according to the institutions' own protocols. For TCRbeta analysis, collaborators shipped samples as frozen whole blood, isolated PBMCs, or DNA extracted from either of those sample types. The CDR3 measures 15 amino acids from cysteine to phenylalanine. The sequence is cut down to CDR3 DNA, 45 bases in frame from base 1. The V and J ends are trimmed by 5 bases and 3 bases, leaving 16 bases between them. In the germline V gene, CDR1 corresponds to SGHTA and CDR2 to FQGNSA. TCRbeta CDR3 regions were amplified from genomic DNA using the immunoSEQ Assay, a bias-controlled multiplex PCR. Per the authors' processing: Within the assay, amplification of reference gene primers was used to estimate how many nucleated cells each sample contained. To quantify the absolute abundance of each unique TCRbeta CDR3 rearrangement, sequence reads were collapsed and filtered. For each sample, productive Simpson clonality was calculated as the square root of Simpson's diversity index across productive rearrangements. TCRdb's version of the immuneACCESS table is confined to in-frame rearrangements and falls short of the full clone set. An unresolved V gene accounts for under half of the shortfall where checked; the remainder is of unknown origin. V and J calls and clone size come straight from that table; D and trimming were deduced from the DNA. This sample gives some 64,000 clones in total; around 85% of them show up just once. Over 15% of the sample is held by the ten biggest clonotypes.

As to this clone: This clone's antigen is unknown. No qualities accompany the bases; no much larger clone lies one base away.

This TCR derives from a man aged 55 to 70 with acute or convalescent COVID-19. Recombination linked TRBV7-2 to TRBJ2-5, and TRBD2 may be the D gene, going by 5 matching bases. Sequences were obtained from peripheral blood. In nucleotides, the sequence is TGTGCCAGCAGCGAAATGGCGAGGGCCGAAGAGACCCAGTACTTC. This gives the protein CASSEMARAEETQYF.